This T cell receptor beta chain was recovered during a study of early T cells in non-severe SARS-CoV-2 infection. Across the whole study: Sequencing input comprised bulk RNA from unsorted whole blood; chain pairing was not available. Points from the study as a whole: There was a bias toward anti-spike CD8 responses in VDJdb matching, which missed private and CD4 specificities.

V lost 5 bases to trimming and J lost 8 bases; unmatched junction nucleotides: 10. Germline loops: CDR1 SGHTA, CDR2 FQGNSA. The CDR3 runs 16 residues. This clonotype was observed a few times. Its antigen is not identified. The protocol attached unique molecular identifiers to individual cDNA molecules. TCRdb re-analysed the 5' RACE reads in MiXCR, keeping a single row per CDR3 protein. This table has roughly 26,000 distinct CDR3 sequences, just over 4% appearing once. J is TRBJ2-2 and V is TRBV7-2; 11 bases agree with TRBD2. The TCR originated in an adult who was a healthcare worker with PCR-confirmed SARS-CoV-2 infection or an uninfected control (not recorded which). Sequencing was carried out using whole blood. The CDR3 here is CASSPQRLAGSGELFF. The DNA of the CDR3 is TGTGCCAGCAGCCCACAGCGACTAGCGGGATCGGGGGAGCTGTTTTTT.